The 27 T cell receptor beta chains below all came from one sample that was sequenced in a study of CD8 T cells in ankylosing spondylitis. Whole-study results and caveats: Within ankylosing spondylitis blood, a TCR beta motif made up of seven or eight highly homologous variants appeared to be characteristic.

These receptors' targets are unknown. TCRdb processed the 5' RACE reads anew with MiXCR; each CDR3 protein has one entry. The sample carries 750,000 to 850,000 distinct CDR3 sequences, roughly 10% recorded once. The material sequenced was blood, either unsorted or a sorted T cell fraction (not recorded which). The receptors here all came from a male donor with ankylosing spondylitis.

The CDR3 spells CASSSLAGFPHNEQFF. DNA for the CDR3: TGTGCCAGCAGCTCCCTAGCGGGCTTTCCTCACAATGAGCAGTTCTTC. The chain combines TRBV7-9 with TRBJ2-1, with 8 bases identical to TRBD2. The J segment lost 5 bases and the V segment lost 4 bases, leaving 10 bases of the junction unmatched. The CDR3 runs to 16 residues. CDR1 is SEHNR, CDR2 FQNEAQ, per germline (reference sequence).

This clonotype showed up just a few times. This chain joins TRBV4-3 and TRBJ2-7; D call uncertain. Germline V gene sequence: CDR1 LGHNA, CDR2 YSLEER. CDR3 size: 14 residues. The germline V and J ends were trimmed by 0 bases and 4 bases, with 10 bases remaining between them. DNA for the CDR3: TGCGCCAGCAGCCAAGATCACCGGCTATACGAGCAGTACTTC. Protein sequence: CASSQDHRLYEQYF.

The rearrangement uses TRBV6-1 and TRBJ2-7, with a tentative D call TRBD1 (6 bases). The CDR3 runs to 14 residues. V lost 6 bases to trimming and J lost 3 bases, with 15 bases between them. CDR1 MNHNS and CDR2 SASEGT come from the germline V gene. This CDR3 reads CASSLQGSGYEQYF. CDR3 sequence (DNA): TGTGCCAGCAGCCTACAGGGTTCAGGCTACGAGCAGTACTTC.

This clonotype was counted a few times. The genes are TRBV10-3 and TRBJ2-7; 8 nucleotides agree with TRBD1. This CDR3 comprises 13 residues. The V gene end was trimmed by 7 bases and the J gene end by 3 bases; junction bases not matched to a gene: 5. Looked up from germline, CDR1 is ENHRY and CDR2 is SYGVKD. The CDR3 DNA reads TGTGCCATCAAAGGGACAGGAGTCTACGAGCAGTACTTC. Translation: CAIKGTGVYEQYF.

This rearrangement joins TRBV5-1 to TRBJ1-4; TRBD1 might be the D (6 bases). Germline CDR1 is SGHRS and CDR2 is YFSETQ. V lost 0 bases and J 0 bases, leaving 6 bases between the germline ends. This CDR3 is 15 amino acids long. CDR3 in amino acids: CASSLEGATNEKLFF. The CDR3 nucleotides read TGCGCCAGCAGCTTGGAGGGGGCAACTAATGAAAAACTGTTTTTT.

This clonotype has a handful of counts. The chain is built from TRBV20-1 and TRBJ2-2; the match to TRBD1 covers 10 bases. Germline lookup yields CDR1 DFQATT and CDR2 SNEGSKA (reference sequence). CDR3 length: 17 residues. The J segment lost 1 base and the V segment lost 6 bases, leaving 11 bases of the junction unmatched. CDR3 sequence: CSARPLDRGVNTGELFF. CDR3 nucleotides: TGCAGTGCGCGCCCCTTGGACAGGGGGGTGAACACCGGGGAGCTGTTTTTT.

The chain has TRBV30 and TRBJ2-7, with TRBD2 matching 12 bases. Losses at the gene ends were 7 bases for V and 9 bases for J; bases not matched to a gene: 10. This CDR3 comprises 13 residues. Germline lookup yields CDR1 GTSNPN and CDR2 SVGIG (reference sequence). The CDR3: CALASGRASRQYF. CDR3 coding DNA: TGTGCCTTAGCTAGCGGGAGGGCCTCGAGGCAGTACTTC.

This clonotype was picked up a small number of times. The chain couples TRBV6-1 to TRBJ1-1; 7 nucleotides line up with TRBD1. J lost 5 bases, V lost 7 bases, and 7 bases had no gene match. The CDR3 sequence is 13 residues long. CDR1 is MNHNS, CDR2 SASEGT, per germline. CDR3 sequence (DNA): TGTGCCAGCAACGACAGGGTATGGACTGAAGCTTTCTTT. Its translation is CASNDRVWTEAFF.

The CDR3 loop reads CAISGGHGSTDTQYF. CDR3 in DNA: TGTGCCATCAGTGGGGGACACGGAAGCACAGATACGCAGTATTTT. The chain has TRBV10-3 and TRBJ2-3; D is perhaps TRBD1 (6 bases). This CDR3 is 15 amino acids long. Germline CDR1 ENHRY, CDR2 SYGVKD. Trimming stripped 4 bases from V and 0 bases from J, with 11 bases between.

This chain connects TRBV20-1 to TRBJ1-2; D is ambiguous. The CDR3 totals 11 residues. The germline V and J ends were trimmed by 5 bases and 6 bases, with 10 bases remaining between them. Germline values: CDR1 DFQATT, CDR2 SNEGSKA (reference sequence). CDR3 nucleotides: TGCAGTGCTCGAAGGGCCCATGGCTACACCTTC. It is translated as CSARRAHGYTF.

The sample holds one count of this clonotype. The CDR3 DNA sequence: TGTGCCAGCAGCCAAGACCCTAGCGGGAGGGTTAAAAACATTCAGTACTTC. It encodes CASSQDPSGRVKNIQYF. This chain joins TRBV4-2 and TRBJ2-4, with 12 nucleotides matching TRBD2. With V trimmed by 0 bases and J by 4 bases, 4 bases remained unmatched. The V gene's germline CDR1 is LGHNA and CDR2 YNFKEQ. CDR3 length: 17 amino acids.

This clonotype appeared many times. An end of the junction does not agree with germline; a read error may underlie this. The V and J genes are TRBV5-1 and TRBJ2-1; D is uncertain. The germline CDR1 and CDR2 sequences are SGHRS and YFSETQ. The CDR3 has 15 amino acids. The CDR3 nucleotides are TGTGCCAGCAGCTTAACGACAAGCTCCTACAATGAGCAGTTCTTC. Translated, it gives CASSLTTSSYNEQFF.

The chain's CDR3 is CASGLEGTETQYF. DNA of the CDR3: TGTGCCAGCGGATTAGAGGGGACGGAGACCCAGTACTTC. The chain has TRBV28 and TRBJ2-5, with D perhaps given as TRBD1 or TRBD2 (5 bases each). Trimming removed 8 bases at V and 5 bases at J, with 15 bases between. Germline V lookup: CDR1 MDHEN, CDR2 SYDVKM. The CDR3 totals 13 residues.

A few counts support this clonotype. The rearrangement uses TRBV27 and TRBJ2-7; TRBD1 agrees at 8 bases. Per germline, CDR1 MNHEY and CDR2 SMNVEV (reference sequence). Trimming removed 4 bases from V and 3 bases from J; junction bases left unmatched: 11. The CDR3 runs to 16 residues. CDR3 DNA: TGTGCCAGCAGTTCACAGGGACAGGCGGTCTTCTACGAGCAGTACTTC. It specifies CASSSQGQAVFYEQYF.

Only a few counts were recorded for this clonotype. The chain has TRBV20-1 and TRBJ1-1, with D possibly being TRBD1 (6 bases). This CDR3 region has 13 residues. The V end was cut by 5 bases, the J end by 0 bases, with 10 bases between. Germline CDR1 DFQATT, CDR2 SNEGSKA (reference sequence). In DNA, the CDR3 is TGCAGTGCTCGACAGGCTATGAACACTGAAGCTTTCTTT. Protein sequence: CSARQAMNTEAFF.

This clonotype showed up just a few times. This rearrangement joins TRBV20-1 to TRBJ1-5, with D tentatively TRBD1 (5 bases). This CDR3 is built from 12 residues. Looked up from germline, CDR1 is DFQATT and CDR2 is SNEGSKA (reference sequence). V was cut by 6 bases and J by 3 bases, with 9 bases left in between. This chain's CDR3 is CSARDFNQPQHF. The CDR3 region has the DNA TGCAGTGCCCGGGACTTCAATCAGCCCCAGCATTTT.

This clonotype was detected a few times. V usage is TRBV5-6 and J usage is TRBJ2-5; 9 bases fit TRBD1. The CDR3 sequence is 14 residues long. Per germline, CDR1 SGHDT and CDR2 YYEEEE. V dropped 4 bases and J dropped 5; count of bases not matched to a gene: 6. For the CDR3, the DNA is TGTGCCAGCAGCGAGGGACAGGGTGGGGAGACCCAGTACTTC. This sequence encodes CASSEGQGGETQYF.

This chain connects TRBV19 to TRBJ2-3; D tentatively reads TRBD1 or TRBD2 (5 bases each). Trimming left V 3 bases short and J 2 bases short, with 6 bases between. Germline V gives CDR1 LNHDA, CDR2 SQIVND (reference sequence). The CDR3 is made up of 13 amino acids. The CDR3, as DNA: TGTGCCAGTAGTATTGGGACCACAGATACGCAGTATTTT. It yields the protein CASSIGTTDTQYF. Together with reference TRBV19 and TRBJ2-3, the CDR3 gives the full variable domain: DGGITQSPKYLFRKEGQNVTLSCEQNLNHDAMYWYRQDPGQGLRLIYYSQIVNDFQKGDIAEGYSVSREKKESFPLTVTSAQKNPTAFYLCASSIGTTDTQYFGPGTRLTVL.

A few counts support this clonotype. V is TRBV5-1 and J is TRBJ1-2; D unclear. V gave up 3 bases and J gave up 3 bases, with 12 bases separating them. Germline V gene data show CDR1 as SGHRS and CDR2 as YFSETQ. This CDR3 has 14 amino acids. The DNA of the CDR3 is TGCGCCAGCAGCTCCAGCCAACCGCACTATGGCTACACCTTC. This translates into CASSSSQPHYGYTF.

Details on this clonotype: A clone one base away is much larger, so this may be a read error. The rearrangement joins TRBV10-3 to TRBJ2-1; D possibly uses TRBD1 or TRBD2 (5 bases each). Germline V gives CDR1 ENHRY, CDR2 SYGVKD. This CDR3 contains 15 residues. CDR3 in DNA: TGTGCCATCCGTGAAGGGACCCGGCATTTGGGTGAGCAGTTCTTC. It yields the protein CAIREGTRHLGEQFF.

The table lists this clonotype with many counts. The chain has TRBV10-3 and TRBJ1-2; D not certain. The CDR3 is made up of 15 amino acids. V dropped 0 bases and J dropped 4 bases, with 12 bases sitting between them. Germline V gives CDR1 ENHRY, CDR2 SYGVKD. In DNA form, the CDR3 reads TGTGCCATCAGTGAGTCGAGGACGGTTAGCTATGGCTACACCTTC. Translation: CAISESRTVSYGYTF.

Many counts were recorded for this clonotype. This chain connects TRBV11-2 to TRBJ2-1, with 7 bases matching TRBD2. CDR3 length: 13 residues. Germline V gene lookup returns CDR1 SGHAT and CDR2 FQNNGV. J was trimmed by 7 bases and V by 6 bases; bases with no gene match: 6. The DNA of the CDR3 is TGTGCCAGCAGACCTGAGGGAGGGAATGAGCAGTTCTTC. This sequence encodes CASRPEGGNEQFF.

The chain has TRBV7-2 and TRBJ2-7; D is possibly TRBD2 (5 bases). This CDR3 is 15 amino acids long. V lost 7 bases and J 3 bases, leaving 19 bases between the germline ends. In germline, CDR1 is SGHTA, CDR2 FQGNSA. The CDR3 bases are TGTGCCAGCACCGTTAAACCAGCGGAGCTCTACGAGCAGTACTTC. Its translation: CASTVKPAELYEQYF.

This clonotype was seen a few times. The rearrangement links TRBV3-1 to TRBJ2-7; the D is unclear. The CDR3 runs 13 residues. The V end lost 6 bases, the J end lost 1 base, and 10 bases lay between the germline ends. Looked up from germline, CDR1 is LGHDT and CDR2 is YNNKEL (reference sequence). For the CDR3, the DNA is TGTGCCAGCAGGGGGTACGGTTCCTACGAGCAGTACTTC. Protein product: CASRGYGSYEQYF.

This clonotype has at least ten counts. V is TRBV27 and J is TRBJ1-2, with 9 bases matching TRBD1. V shed 10 bases and J 6 bases; nucleotides not matched to a gene: 6. The CDR3 runs to 12 residues. CDR1 MNHEY and CDR2 SMNVEV come from the germline V gene (reference sequence). The DNA of the CDR3 is TGTGCCACCGGGACAGGGTCCCATGGCTACACCTTC. It yields the protein CATGTGSHGYTF.

The chain joins TRBV5-1 to TRBJ2-5; D may match TRBD1 or TRBD2 (5 bases each). This CDR3 comprises 15 residues. Germline values: CDR1 SGHRS, CDR2 YFSETQ. V lost 4 bases and J lost 2, with 15 bases in between. Here the CDR3 reads CASSPGASRQETQYF. For the CDR3, the DNA is TGCGCCAGCAGCCCCGGGGCGAGCAGACAAGAGACCCAGTACTTC.

This clonotype was recorded at least ten times. This sequence joins TRBV29-1 and TRBJ2-1; the D gene could be TRBD1 or TRBD2 (5 bases each). The V end lost 5 bases, the J end lost 6 bases, and 14 bases lay between the germline ends. The CDR3 spans 13 residues. Germline lookup yields CDR1 SQVTM and CDR2 ANQGSEA. CDR3 residues: CSVLKGSINEQFF. The CDR3 DNA reads as TGCAGCGTTCTCAAGGGGAGTATCAATGAGCAGTTCTTC.